Each of the 7 T cell receptor beta chains below was sequenced from the same sample in a study of T cells expressing NK-cell markers. TCRdb reprocessed the 5' RACE reads, keeping one entry per CDR3 protein, no DNA. This table holds 350,000 to 450,000 distinct CDR3 sequences. The sample taken for sequencing was blood T cells: a sorted CD56 or NKG2C T cell subset, CD4+ or CD8+ T cells, or bulk PBMC T cells (not recorded which). The receptors originated from a man aged 18-70 years in good health.

J is TRBJ2-5 and V is TRBV7-2; TCRdb lists TRBD2, though no DNA is available to test this call. The germline V gene encodes CDR1 SGHTA and CDR2 FQGNSA. The CDR3 runs to 13 residues. CDR3 in amino acids: CASSPRTRETQYF.

This rearrangement joins TRBV20-1 to TRBJ2-1; TCRdb designates TRBD1, a call that cannot be tested without DNA. This CDR3 has 14 residues. Germline lookup yields CDR1 DFQATT and CDR2 SNEGSKA (reference sequence). This CDR3 reads CSVHGLGSYNEQFF.

The chain has TRBV2 and TRBJ2-2. There are 13 residues in the CDR3. Germline values: CDR1 SNHLY, CDR2 FYNNEI. The CDR3 spells CASGKVSTGELFF.

This chain links TRBV3-1 with TRBJ2-3; with no DNA, the TCRdb D assignment of TRBD1 cannot be verified. This CDR3 has 20 amino acids. CDR1 and CDR2 from the germline V gene are LGHDT and YNNKEL (reference sequence). The CDR3 sequence is CASSQEGARGAPSRTDTQYF.

J is TRBJ2-1 and V is TRBV3-1; TCRdb picks TRBD2, but there is no DNA to check that call. The germline V gene has CDR1 LGHDT and CDR2 YNNKEL (reference sequence). The CDR3 sequence is 16 residues long. The CDR3 is CASSQSGLAGDNEQFF.

V is TRBV9 and J is TRBJ2-3. The CDR3 is 14 residues long. Germline-derived CDR1 and CDR2 are SGDLS and YYNGEE. The CDR3 spells CASSFSTSPDTQYF.

V usage is TRBV7-2 and J usage is TRBJ2-1; TCRdb indicates TRBD2, and absent DNA this call remains unverified. CDR3 length: 15 amino acids. Germline V CDR1 and CDR2: SGHTA, FQGNSA. CDR3 in amino acids: CASSRGGEGLNEQFF.